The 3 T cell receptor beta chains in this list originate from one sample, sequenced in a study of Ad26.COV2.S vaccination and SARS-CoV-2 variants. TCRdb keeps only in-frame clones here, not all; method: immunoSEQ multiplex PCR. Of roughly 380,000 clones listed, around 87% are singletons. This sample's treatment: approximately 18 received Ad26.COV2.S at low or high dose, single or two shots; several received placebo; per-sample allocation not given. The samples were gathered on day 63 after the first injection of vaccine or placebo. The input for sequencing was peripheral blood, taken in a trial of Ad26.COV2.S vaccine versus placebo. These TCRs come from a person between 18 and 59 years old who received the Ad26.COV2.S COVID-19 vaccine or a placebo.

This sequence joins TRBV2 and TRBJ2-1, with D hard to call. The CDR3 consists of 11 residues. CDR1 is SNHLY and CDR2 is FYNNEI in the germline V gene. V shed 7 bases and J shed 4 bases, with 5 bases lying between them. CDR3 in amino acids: CASTKYNEQFF. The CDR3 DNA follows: TGTGCCAGCACCAAATACAATGAGCAGTTCTTC.

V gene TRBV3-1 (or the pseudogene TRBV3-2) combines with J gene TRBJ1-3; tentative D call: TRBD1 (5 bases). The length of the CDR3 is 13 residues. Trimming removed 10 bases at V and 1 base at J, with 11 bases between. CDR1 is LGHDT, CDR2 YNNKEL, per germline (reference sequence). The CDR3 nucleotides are TGTGCCACCGGGGGTAGGTCTGGAAACACCATATATTTT. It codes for CATGGRSGNTIYF.

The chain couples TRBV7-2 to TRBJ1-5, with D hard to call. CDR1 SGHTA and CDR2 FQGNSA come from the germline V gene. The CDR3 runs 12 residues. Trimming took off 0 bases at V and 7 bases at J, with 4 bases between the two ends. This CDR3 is CASSLAGQPQHF. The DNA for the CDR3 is TGTGCCAGCAGCTTAGCGGGCCAGCCCCAGCATTTT.